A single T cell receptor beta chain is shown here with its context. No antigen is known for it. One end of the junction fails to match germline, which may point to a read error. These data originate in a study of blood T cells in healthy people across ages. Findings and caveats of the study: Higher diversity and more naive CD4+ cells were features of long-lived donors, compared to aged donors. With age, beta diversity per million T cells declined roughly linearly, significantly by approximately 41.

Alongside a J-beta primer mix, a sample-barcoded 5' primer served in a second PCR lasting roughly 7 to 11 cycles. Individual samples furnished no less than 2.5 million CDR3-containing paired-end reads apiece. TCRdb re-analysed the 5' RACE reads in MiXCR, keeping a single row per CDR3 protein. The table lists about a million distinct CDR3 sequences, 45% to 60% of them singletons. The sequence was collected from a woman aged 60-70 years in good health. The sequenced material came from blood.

For the CDR3, the DNA is TGCGTCAGCAGCTTGGCGCTGCGGGGCCAAGAGACCCAGTACTTC. Protein product: CVSSLALRGQETQYF. This chain uses TRBV5-1 with TRBJ2-5; TRBD2 might be the D (6 bases). The CDR3 length is 15 residues. Germline V gene sequence: CDR1 SGHRS, CDR2 YFSETQ. Filled out from reference TRBV5-1 and TRBJ2-5, the complete variable domain reads KAGVTQTPRYLIKTRGQQVTLSCSPISGHRSVSWYQQTPGQGLQFLFEYFSETQRNKGNFPGRFSGRQFSNSRSEMNVSTLELGDSALYLCVSSLALRGQETQYFGPGTRLLVL.